This T cell receptor (beta chain) was identified in a study of blood T cells in healthy people across ages (dated by TCRdb to about 2015). Background on the whole study: In model experiments, template switching captured about one uniquely barcoded TCR beta cDNA molecule for every two T cells. Age-related changes in TCR beta repertoire diversity were measured in the study by deep sequencing normalized with unique cDNA molecular identifiers. Four age groups were formed from the donors: young (average about 17 years), middle-aged (around 37), aged (approximately 60) and long-lived (about 75). Donors of different ages were randomly distributed across sequencing lanes to avoid experimental bias. Using the same blood draw, the study looked at two additional independent replicas of 1 million unique cDNA reads for two donors, one aged 18 to 30 and the other aged 80 or older.

V is cut by 5 bases and J by 7 bases, and the space between the germline ends is 12 bases. CDR1 and CDR2 are drawn from the germline V gene: SGHVS, FQNEAQ. From cysteine to phenylalanine, the CDR3 is 14 amino acids long. Only CDR3 DNA is held: 42 bases, read in frame from base 1. The paper as a whole reports these results and caveats: Bulk unsorted PBMC profiling prevented conclusive comparison of naive and antigen-experienced compartments. Total diversity estimates from one million sequenced T cells were considered lower bounds and underestimates. A strong correlation was found between observed TCR beta diversity and the percentage of naive T cells measured by flow cytometry. Observed TCR beta diversity per million T cells fell roughly linearly with age, and a significant reduction was already apparent by age around 44. Donor CMV infection status was unknown, potentially confounding age-related changes in expanded clonotypes. The long-lived group showed more naive CD4+ T cells, fewer expanded clones and increased TCR diversity than the aged group, suggesting age selection.

Library creation used 5' RACE. The instrument was an Illumina HiSeq 2500. The second PCR ran for about 7 to 11 cycles and used a J-beta primer mix along with a sample-barcoded 5' primer. A template-switch 5' adaptor carrying 12 random nucleotides introduced a unique molecular identifier onto each TCR beta cDNA molecule. Each sample yielded at least 3 million CDR3-containing paired-end reads. First-strand cDNA synthesis was performed from all RNA using the Mint cDNA synthesis kit, with priming by a TRBC-specific oligonucleotide. All cDNA was treated with uracil-DNA glycosylase and then went through a first 18-cycle PCR with the universal primers M1SS and BC2_uni_R. The original methods were these. For normalization, 1 million high-quality reads were randomly selected from each sample, with every read carrying a distinct molecular identifier. Reads with shared molecular identifiers were discarded instead of being binned into consensus sequences. MiTCR, set to a Q25 quality threshold and the strictest error-elimination algorithm, was used for CDR3 identification, clonotype clustering and error correction. A nonparametric unseen species model with Euler transformation was used to estimate a lower bound on total TCR beta diversity. TCRdb trimmed public reads at Q25 via fastp, called clones via MiXCR and kept in-frame beta chains. Every CDR3 protein is listed once, alongside the most common genes and DNA of its rows. TCRdb, not the original authors, processed these V and J calls. The sample has about 1.1 million distinct CDR3 sequences on record, 35% to 45% of them singletons. Of the sample, around 14% falls within the top ten clones.

In its sample, this clonotype was seen a few times. It lacks a known antigen. The sample holds no much larger clone one base away, and base qualities are not on file. The donors were about 40 Caucasian individuals from Russia, aged 6 to 90 years, who were systemically healthy. Around 10 milliliters of peripheral blood were collected from each donor into EDTA-treated Vacutainer tubes. Ficoll-Paque density-gradient centrifugation was used to isolate PBMCs, with at least 6.5 million per sample. Trizol reagent was used to extract total RNA from the PBMCs, yielding at least 5.5 micrograms per sample. For every donor, flow cytometry on a PBMC aliquot measured the percentage of naive CD45RAhigh/CD27high T cells.

The material sequenced was blood. This chain is built from TRBV7-8 and TRBJ1-6, with no D gene named confidently. This TCR came from a man younger than 30 in good health. The CDR3 sequence is CASSTVDDNSPLHF. The DNA reads TGTGCCAGCAGCACAGTCGATGACAATTCACCCCTCCACTTT.